This T cell receptor beta chain was recovered during a study of blood T cell repertoires in COVID-19. This CDR3 comprises 14 residues. V gave up 10 bases and J gave up 8 bases; unmatched junction bases: 12. The germline V gene encodes CDR1 ENHRY and CDR2 SYGVKD. The study drew participants aged 18 to 89 years from approximately 23 US areas. In the study's own analysis: Amplification with reference gene primers provided the estimates of nucleated cell counts. Data came from immunoSEQ multiplex PCR; TCRdb stores just in-frame clones and leaves some out. For V, J and clone size, that table is used; D and trimming come from the DNA. The sample includes a few hundred thousand clones, 80% to 90% seen only once; the top ten take 2.2%.

Material: PBMCs or T cells enriched from blood (not recorded which). V and J are TRBV10-3 and TRBJ1-4; 8 bases fit TRBD1. The receptor comes from a man aged 25 to 40 who had recovered from COVID-19. As DNA, the CDR3 is TGTGCCACCGCCCCAGGGGGCATCAGGGAAAAACTGTTTTTT. Protein product: CATAPGGIREKLFF.